This T cell receptor (beta chain) comes out of a study of blood T cell repertoires in COVID-19 (dated by TCRdb to between 2020 and 2021). Study-level background: Samples from collaborators originated in the United States, Italy and Spain and spanned both the acute and convalescent phases of COVID-19. The sample metadata nearly always contained a de-identified subject ID, COVID-19 status, age in years and sex. The repertoires were made available in a free public database intended to serve as a resource for research on the immune response to SARS-CoV-2. Where available, HLA class I and class II types were obtained from metadata supplied by the sample provider rather than from assay-based typing. The material from the prospective study consisted of cDNA or gDNA derived from T cells, B-cell-depleted T cells, or PBMCs. Subjects who had been exposed to COVID-19, were actively infected with it, or had recovered from it provided the deeply sampled blood TCRbeta repertoires that made up the dataset. The samples were drawn from two sources: the first 160 participants of the ongoing ImmuneRACE study, and 950 to 1,500 subjects contributed by 6 global collaborators. The investigation overall reported the following: The quantity of clinical and demographic metadata differed by source and by participant and was supplied without curation.

In the prospective study, participants were roughly 18 to 100 years old, resided in 20 to 30 geographic areas of the United States, and were enrolled through a virtual design. In the prospective study, cohorts were assigned on the basis of participant-reported clinical history obtained from a screening survey and a study questionnaire. ImmuneRACE Cohort 3 recovered participants were defined by two consecutive negative NP/OP PCR tests, healthcare professional clearance, or symptom resolution. In the prospective study, whole blood, serum and a nasopharyngeal or oropharyngeal swab were collected from each participant by mobile phlebotomists. Prospective study participants could optionally give additional blood draws and questionnaires over an approximately two-month period. Prospective study blood samples were shipped either frozen or at room temperature before DNA extraction. V was cut back by 4 bases and J by 1 base, leaving a gap of 10 bases between them. The CDR3 contains 14 residues, cysteine and phenylalanine counted. Only the CDR3 portion is preserved as DNA: 42 bases, with reading frame beginning at the first base. Reading the germline V gene gives CDR1 SGHVS and CDR2 FNYEAQ.

Remarks on this clone: The antigen it binds to is not known. Base-call qualities are not available, and no considerably larger clone is one nucleotide away.

The immunoSEQ Assay, a bias-controlled multiplex PCR, was used to amplify TCRbeta CDR3 regions from genomic DNA. Turning to the authors' computational methods: The number of nucleated cells in each sample was estimated from the amplification of reference gene primers within the assay. To quantify the absolute abundance of each unique TCRbeta CDR3 rearrangement, sequence reads were collapsed and filtered. For each sample, productive Simpson clonality was calculated as the square root of Simpson's diversity index across productive rearrangements. This immuneACCESS table, as held by TCRdb, lists in-frame sequences with V and J called but not all clones. Of the missing ones, under half trace to an unresolved V gene in checked studies; the others have no known cause. The V and J calls and clone size are taken from that table; D and trimming were inferred from the DNA. This sample holds around 500,000 clones; roughly nine tenths were observed only once. Around 7.9% of the sample is in the top ten clones.

The rearranged segments are TRBV7-6 and TRBJ1-1; TRBD1 might be the D gene, on 6 matching bases. Sequences were obtained from PBMCs or T cells enriched from blood (not recorded which). This receptor was obtained from an older woman who had recovered from COVID-19. The DNA reads TGTGCCAGCAGCTCCGGGACAAAGAACACTGAAGCTTTCTTT. Translated, it reads CASSSGTKNTEAFF.